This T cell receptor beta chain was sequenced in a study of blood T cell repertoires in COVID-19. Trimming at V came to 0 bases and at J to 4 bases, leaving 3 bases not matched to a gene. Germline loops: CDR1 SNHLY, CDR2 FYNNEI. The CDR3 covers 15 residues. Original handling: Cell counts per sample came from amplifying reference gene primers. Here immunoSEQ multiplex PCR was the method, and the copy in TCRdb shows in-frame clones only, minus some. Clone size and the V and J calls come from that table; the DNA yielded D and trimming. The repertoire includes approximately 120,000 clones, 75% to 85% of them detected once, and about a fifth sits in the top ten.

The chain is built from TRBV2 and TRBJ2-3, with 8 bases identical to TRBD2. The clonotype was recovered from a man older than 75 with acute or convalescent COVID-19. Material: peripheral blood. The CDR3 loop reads CASSEATGGPDTQYF. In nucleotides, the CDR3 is TGTGCCAGCAGTGAAGCGACGGGGGGGCCAGATACGCAGTATTTT.